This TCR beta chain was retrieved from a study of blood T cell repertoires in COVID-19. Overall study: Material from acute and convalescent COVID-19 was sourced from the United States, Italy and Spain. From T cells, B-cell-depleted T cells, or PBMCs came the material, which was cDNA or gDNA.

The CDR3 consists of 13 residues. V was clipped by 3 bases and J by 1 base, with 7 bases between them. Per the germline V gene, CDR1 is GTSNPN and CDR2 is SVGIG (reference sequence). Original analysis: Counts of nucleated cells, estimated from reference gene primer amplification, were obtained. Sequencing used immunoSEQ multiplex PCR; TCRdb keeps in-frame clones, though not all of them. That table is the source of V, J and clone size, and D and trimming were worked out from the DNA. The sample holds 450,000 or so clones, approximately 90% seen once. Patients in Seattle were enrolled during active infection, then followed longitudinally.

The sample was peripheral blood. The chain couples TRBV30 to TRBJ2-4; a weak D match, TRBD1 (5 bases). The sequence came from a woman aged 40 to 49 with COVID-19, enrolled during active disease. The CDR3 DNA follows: TGTGCCTGGAGCGCAGGGGCCAAAAACATTCAGTACTTC. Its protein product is CAWSAGAKNIQYF.